This T cell receptor (beta chain) comes out of a study of blood T cell repertoires in COVID-19. Across the study: The United States, Italy and Spain provided the acute and convalescent COVID-19 samples. The analysed material was cDNA or gDNA that came from T cells, B-cell-depleted T cells, or PBMCs.

The CDR3 is 14 residues long. Germline V gene lookup returns CDR1 ENHRY and CDR2 SYGVKD. Trimming removed 7 bases at V and 2 bases at J, with 14 bases between. Original processing methods: Using reference gene primer amplification, nucleated cell counts were estimated. Data came from immunoSEQ multiplex PCR; TCRdb stores just in-frame clones and leaves some out. V, J and clone size derive from that table, while D and trimming were established from the DNA sequence. The sample has about 130,000 clones, roughly three quarters seen once. The sequence was collected from a woman in her 70s with acute or convalescent COVID-19. The sequencing input was peripheral blood. The chain carries TRBV10-3 and TRBJ1-2; maybe TRBD1 (5 bases). The CDR3 region has the DNA TGTGCCATCACCGGAGTGGGGCCCAACTATGGCTACACCTTC. Encoded protein: CAITGVGPNYGYTF.